Here is one TCR beta chain with its context. This sample was taken from a study of blood T cell repertoires in COVID-19. Across the whole study: Both acute and convalescent COVID-19 samples were obtained from the United States, Italy and Spain.

Per the germline V gene, CDR1 is LGHDT and CDR2 is YNNKEL (reference sequence). The V gene end was trimmed by 1 base and the J gene end by 10 bases; junction bases not matched to a gene: 3. The CDR3 loop spans 12 amino acids. Profiling relied on immunoSEQ multiplex PCR, and the TCRdb table lists in-frame clones only, not all of them. This sample carries about 170,000 clones, 86% of them seen once, and the ten largest clones take more than 3%. This chain links TRBV3-1 (or the pseudogene TRBV3-2) with TRBJ1-1, with 7 bases matching TRBD1. This receptor was identified in a man between 65 and 80 years old with acute or convalescent COVID-19. Input material: peripheral blood. The CDR3 loop is CASSQAQGGAFF. The DNA for the CDR3 is TGTGCCAGCAGCCAAGCCCAGGGGGGAGCTTTCTTT.